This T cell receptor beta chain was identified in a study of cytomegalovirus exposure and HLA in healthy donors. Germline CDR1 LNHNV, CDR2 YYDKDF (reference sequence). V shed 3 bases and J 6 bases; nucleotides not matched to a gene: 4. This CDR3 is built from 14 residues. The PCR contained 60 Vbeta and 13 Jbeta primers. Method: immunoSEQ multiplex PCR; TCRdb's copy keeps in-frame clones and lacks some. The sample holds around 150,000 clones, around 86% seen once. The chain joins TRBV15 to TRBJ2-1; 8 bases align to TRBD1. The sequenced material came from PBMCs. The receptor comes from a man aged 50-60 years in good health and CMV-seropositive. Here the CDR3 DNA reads TGTGCCACCAGCAGTTCAGGGGGCCGCAATGAGCAGTTCTTC. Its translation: CATSSSGGRNEQFF.